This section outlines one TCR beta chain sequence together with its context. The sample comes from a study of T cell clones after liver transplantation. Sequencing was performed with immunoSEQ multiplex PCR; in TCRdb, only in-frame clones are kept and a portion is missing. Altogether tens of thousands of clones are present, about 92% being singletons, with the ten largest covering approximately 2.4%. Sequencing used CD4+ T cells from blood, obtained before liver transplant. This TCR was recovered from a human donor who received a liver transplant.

As DNA, the CDR3 is TGTGCCAGCAGCTCCTCCGGGGCCAGCTCCTACAATGAGCAGTTCTTC. This gives the protein CASSSSGASSYNEQFF. The chain joins TRBV7-3 to TRBJ2-1; D possibly matches TRBD1 or TRBD2 (5 bases each). Between the trimmed V and J ends, which lost 4 bases and 0 bases, there was a span of 13 bases. The length of the CDR3 is 16 residues. Germline CDR1 and CDR2: SGHTA and FQGTGA.